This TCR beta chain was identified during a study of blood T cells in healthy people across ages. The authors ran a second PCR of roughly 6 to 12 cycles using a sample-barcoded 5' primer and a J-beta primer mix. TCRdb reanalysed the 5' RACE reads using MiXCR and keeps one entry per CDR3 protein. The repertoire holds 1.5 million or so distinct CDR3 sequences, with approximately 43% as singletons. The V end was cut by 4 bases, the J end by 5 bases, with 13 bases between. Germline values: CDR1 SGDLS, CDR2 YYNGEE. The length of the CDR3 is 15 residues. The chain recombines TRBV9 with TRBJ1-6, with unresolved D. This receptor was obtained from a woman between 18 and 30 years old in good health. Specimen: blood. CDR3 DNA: TGTGCCAGCAGCCCTGGCAGGACCAATAATTCACCCCTCCACTTT. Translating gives CASSPGRTNNSPLHF.